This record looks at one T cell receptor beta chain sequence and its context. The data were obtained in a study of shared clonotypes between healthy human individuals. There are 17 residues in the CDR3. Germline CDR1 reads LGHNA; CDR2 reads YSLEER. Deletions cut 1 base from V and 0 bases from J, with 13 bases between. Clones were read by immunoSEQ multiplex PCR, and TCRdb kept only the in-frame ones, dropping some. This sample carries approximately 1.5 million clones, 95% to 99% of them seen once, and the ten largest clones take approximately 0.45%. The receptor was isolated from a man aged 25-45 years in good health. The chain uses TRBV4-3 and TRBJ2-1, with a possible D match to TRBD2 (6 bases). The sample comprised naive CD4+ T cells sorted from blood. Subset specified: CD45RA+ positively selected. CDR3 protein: CASSQGIERVSYNEQFF. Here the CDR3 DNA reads TGCGCCAGCAGCCAAGGCATTGAGCGGGTCTCCTACAATGAGCAGTTCTTC.